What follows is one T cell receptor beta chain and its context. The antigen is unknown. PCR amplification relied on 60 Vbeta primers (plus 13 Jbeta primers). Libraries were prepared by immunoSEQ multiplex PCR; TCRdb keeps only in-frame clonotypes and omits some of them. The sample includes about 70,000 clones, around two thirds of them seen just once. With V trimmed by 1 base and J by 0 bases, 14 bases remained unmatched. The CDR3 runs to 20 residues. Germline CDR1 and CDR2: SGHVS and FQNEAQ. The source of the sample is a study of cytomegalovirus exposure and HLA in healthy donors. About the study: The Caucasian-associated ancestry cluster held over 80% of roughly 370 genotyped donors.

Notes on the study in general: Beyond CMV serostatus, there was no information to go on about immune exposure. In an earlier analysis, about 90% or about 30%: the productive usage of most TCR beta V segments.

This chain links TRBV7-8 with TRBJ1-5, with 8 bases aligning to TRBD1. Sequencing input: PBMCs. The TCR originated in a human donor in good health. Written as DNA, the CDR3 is TGTGCCAGCAGCTTAGTCGGATGGGACAGGCGGCGTCTTAGCAATCAGCCCCAGCATTTT. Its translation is CASSLVGWDRRRLSNQPQHF.